Listed below are T cell receptor beta chains from one sample, sequenced in a study of cytomegalovirus exposure and HLA in healthy donors. Sequenced by immunoSEQ multiplex PCR; TCRdb stores in-frame clones only, minus some. The sample includes 150,000 to 170,000 clones, around 74% seen only once; the top ten take over 2.5%. Input material: PBMCs. All receptors derive from a young man in good health and CMV-seronegative. Each CDR3 is given with its conserved first and last residue. A D gene is named only where the DNA matches it firmly. Size is stated for part of the rows, as once, few or many counts, or as a class when the clone is expanded.

abundance	v_gene	j_gene	d_gene	CDR3nt	CDR3aa
NA	TRBV9	TRBJ2-3	TRBD2	TGTGCCAGCAGCGGGTCTAGCGGGAGCACAGATACGCAGTATTTT	CASSGSSGSTDTQYF
NA	TRBV5-1	TRBJ2-3	TRBD1	TGCGCCAGCAGCTCGAGAGGACAGGGGTCAGATACGCAGTATTTT	CASSSRGQGSDTQYF
NA	TRBV27	TRBJ1-2	TRBD1	TGTGCCAGCAGTTTTGGGACAGGGGGGGCCTATGGCTACACCTTC	CASSFGTGGAYGYTF
NA	TRBV11-2	TRBJ2-3	TRBD2	TGTGCCAGCAAGCCTAGCGGTACTAGCACAGATACGCAGTATTTT	CASKPSGTSTDTQYF
NA	TRBV5-1	TRBJ1-2	NA	TGCGCCAGCAGCTTTCCCTGGGGGAGGACTAACTATGGCTACACCTTC	CASSFPWGRTNYGYTF
NA	TRBV5-8	TRBJ2-5	NA	TGTGCCAGCAGCAACAAAGGGGGATGGGGGACCCAGTACTTC	CASSNKGGWGTQYF
NA	TRBV28	TRBJ1-4	NA	TGTGCCAGCAGTTGGACGGGATACTTACTCGCTACCTCGAATGAAAAACTGTTTTTT	CASSWTGYLLATSNEKLFF
NA	TRBV13	TRBJ1-5	TRBD1	TGTGCCAGCAGCTCCTCTGCACAGGGGGCGACTCAGCCCCAGCATTTT	CASSSSAQGATQPQHF
NA	TRBV7-9	TRBJ2-7	TRBD2	TGTGCCAGCAGCTCCGGACTAGCGGAGTACGAGCAGTACTTC	CASSSGLAEYEQYF
NA	TRBV7-9	TRBJ2-1	TRBD2	TGTGCCAGCATCCCAATCGGGGGGGCTTATACCGGTGAGCAGTTCTTC	CASIPIGGAYTGEQFF
NA	TRBV5-4	TRBJ2-6	NA	TGTGCCAGCAGCATAGGACTTACCCCGGCCAACGTCCTGACTTTC	CASSIGLTPANVLTF
NA	TRBV11-2	TRBJ1-3	NA	TGTGCCAGCAGCTTAGATTGGCGGGCTTATGGAAACACCATATATTTT	CASSLDWRAYGNTIYF
NA	TRBV15	TRBJ1-3	TRBD1	TGTGCCACCAGCAGAGCGATACGAACAGGGGAAGGAAACACCATATATTTT	CATSRAIRTGEGNTIYF
NA	TRBV4-2	TRBJ2-5	NA	TGTGCCAGCAGCCCTACGACTAACGTGGAGACCCAGTACTTC	CASSPTTNVETQYF
NA	TRBV4-3	TRBJ2-3	NA	TGCGCCAGCAGCCACTTACCTTTGACGGGGGTCACAGATACGCAGTATTTT	CASSHLPLTGVTDTQYF
NA	TRBV27	TRBJ1-4	TRBD1	TGTGCCAGCAGCCGATTGACAGGGGCCCTTAATGAAAAACTGTTTTTT	CASSRLTGALNEKLFF
few	TRBV6-6	TRBJ1-6	NA	TGTGCCAGCAGTTTTTGGGGGCTGAATTCACCCCTCCACTTT	CASSFWGLNSPLHF
NA	TRBV30	TRBJ1-2	NA	TGTGCCTGGAGTCCAAGGGAGAACTATGGCTACACCTTC	CAWSPRENYGYTF
NA	TRBV7-2	TRBJ2-2	NA	TGTGCCAGCAGCTTAGCTGGGAACACCGGGGGGCTGTTTTTT	CASSLAGNTGGLFF
NA	TRBV6-1	TRBJ1-6	TRBD1	TGTGCCAGCACCCTTGGACAGGGGGCGCAAACCCTCCACTTT	CASTLGQGAQTLHF
few	TRBV6-5	TRBJ1-2	NA	TGTGCCAGCAGTCTGGGGCCGGGGGGAAGTGGCTACACCTTC	CASSLGPGGSGYTF
NA	TRBV6-5	TRBJ2-6	NA	TGTGCCAGCAGTTACTCTTTTTATGGGGCCAACGGCCTGACTTTC	CASSYSFYGANGLTF
NA	TRBV28	TRBJ2-1	NA	TGTGCCAGCGGAGGACCGGGACATAGCTCCTACAATGAGCAGTTCTTC	CASGGPGHSSYNEQFF
few	TRBV4-1	TRBJ1-5	TRBD1	TGCGCCAGCAGCCAAGGGGGCCCCCAGGGGGTCCAGCCCCAGCATTTT	CASSQGGPQGVQPQHF
once	TRBV7-9	TRBJ1-2	NA	TGTGCCAGCAGCTTGGAGCACCCGTCGGGGGGCTACACCTTC	CASSLEHPSGGYTF
NA	TRBV2	TRBJ1-6	TRBD1	TGTGCCAGCCGGGGGACAGGGGGGTCACCCCTCCACTTT	CASRGTGGSPLHF
NA	TRBV6-1	TRBJ2-3	NA	TGTGCCAGCAAGTCCAGCCAGGGCCATGTTGGTACGCAGTATTTT	CASKSSQGHVGTQYF
NA	TRBV18	TRBJ2-5	TRBD1	TGTGCCAGCTCACCGGTGGTGGGGACAGCACAAGAGACCCAGTACTTC	CASSPVVGTAQETQYF
NA	TRBV5-4	TRBJ1-3	NA	TGTGCCAGCAGCTTCGGGCAGGGCGACTCTGGAAACACCATATATTTT	CASSFGQGDSGNTIYF
NA	TRBV28	TRBJ1-4	NA	TGTGCCAGCAGTTTACCGGGGCTTGGGGGGGAAAAACTGTTTTTT	CASSLPGLGGEKLFF
NA	TRBV7-9	TRBJ1-4	NA	TGTGCCAGCAGACGGGCAACTAATGAAAAACTGTTTTTT	CASRRATNEKLFF
NA	TRBV13	TRBJ2-5	TRBD1	TGTGCCAGCAGCTCTCCTACAGGGGAGGAGACCCAGTACTTC	CASSSPTGEETQYF
NA	TRBV6-1	TRBJ2-1	NA	TGTGCCATTTTAGGACTCCTCAGCTCCTACAATGAGCAGTTCTTC	CAILGLLSSYNEQFF
once	TRBV25-1	TRBJ1-1	NA	TGTGCCAGCAGTGATGTTATGAACACTGAAGCTTTCTTT	CASSDVMNTEAFF
NA	TRBV14	TRBJ2-2	TRBD2	TGTGCCAGCAGCCGCGGGGGGCTTCTGACCGGGGAGCTGTTTTTT	CASSRGGLLTGELFF
NA	TRBV7-2	TRBJ1-2	NA	TGTGCCAGCAGCTCCCGAGCGGGGGGGAGGAACTATGGCTACACCTTC	CASSSRAGGRNYGYTF
NA	TRBV7-9	TRBJ1-3	NA	TGTGCCGGGGGACACTCTCACTCTGGAAACACCATATATTTT	CAGGHSHSGNTIYF
NA	TRBV27	TRBJ1-1	NA	TGTGCCAGCAGTTTAAGCCCAGGGCCGAACACTGAAGCTTTCTTT	CASSLSPGPNTEAFF
NA	TRBV19	TRBJ2-7	NA	TGTGCCAGTCGCCAATCTCCGACAGAACTTTACGAGCAGTACTTC	CASRQSPTELYEQYF
NA	TRBV28	TRBJ1-1	NA	TGTGCCAGCAGTTTTGCAGGTTACCGTGGGGCGTCTGAAGCTTTCTTT	CASSFAGYRGASEAFF
NA	TRBV7-2	TRBJ2-3	NA	TGTGCCAGCAGCACGACAGGCTTCACAGATACGCAGTATTTT	CASSTTGFTDTQYF
NA	TRBV6-1	TRBJ1-4	NA	TGTGCCAGCAGTCGAGGAGTTGCAACTAATGAAAAACTGTTTTTT	CASSRGVATNEKLFF
NA	TRBV27	TRBJ1-4	NA	TGTGCCAGCAAACCTTTAGGGGATTCTGAAAAACTGTTTTTT	CASKPLGDSEKLFF
NA	TRBV18	TRBJ1-5	NA	TGTGCCAGCTCACCGGACAGTAATCAGCCCCAGCATTTT	CASSPDSNQPQHF
NA	TRBV7-9	TRBJ1-2	NA	TGTGCCAGCAGCTTTACTAACTATGGCTACACCTTC	CASSFTNYGYTF
NA	TRBV28	TRBJ1-5	TRBD1	TGTGCCAGCAGTTTCCTGACCCGGGACAGGTCTTATAGCAATCAGCCCCAGCATTTT	CASSFLTRDRSYSNQPQHF